Each of the 20 T cell receptor beta chains below was sequenced from the same sample in a study of T cell responses to AZD1222 COVID-19 vaccine. The table came from immunoSEQ multiplex PCR; TCRdb's copy has only in-frame clones and leaves some out. The sample contains 90,000 to 150,000 clones, over 75% of which appear only once. The source was peripheral blood, collected 28 days after the second dose of the MenACWY control vaccine. These receptors were taken from an adult who received the MenACWY meningococcal vaccine as a control.

A few counts support this clone. V gene TRBV6-4 combines with J gene TRBJ2-1; 10 bases fit TRBD2. CDR1 MRHNA and CDR2 SNTAGT come from the germline V gene. V was clipped by 0 bases and J by 4 bases; unmatched bases: 3. The CDR3 runs to 16 residues. The CDR3 sequence is CASSDSASGGYNEQFF. In DNA form, the CDR3 reads TGTGCCAGCAGTGACTCTGCTAGCGGGGGATACAATGAGCAGTTCTTC.

The chain links TRBV7-2 to TRBJ1-3; D not certain. V was clipped by 0 bases and J by 1 base, with 16 bases between them. The CDR3 covers 18 residues. Germline V CDR1 and CDR2: SGHTA, FQGNSA. The CDR3 DNA reads as TGTGCCAGCAGCTTAGCGCATTCACGTTTGGCGTCTGGAAACACCATATATTTT. Its translation: CASSLAHSRLASGNTIYF.

V usage is TRBV16 and J usage is TRBJ2-7; TRBD2 is a possible D gene (5 bases). This CDR3 spans 13 amino acids. The V gene lost 2 bases and the J gene lost 12 bases, with 17 bases spanning the gap. Germline V gene data show CDR1 as KGHSY and CDR2 as FQNENV. The CDR3 region is CASSQGLPHEGYF. DNA for the CDR3: TGTGCCAGCAGCCAAGGTTTGCCCCACGAGGGGTACTTC.

The CDR3 DNA is TGCGCCAGCAGCTATAGGACAGGACTCTACGAGCAGTACTTC. Protein sequence: CASSYRTGLYEQYF. This chain connects TRBV5-1 to TRBJ2-7; TRBD1 agrees at 7 bases. This CDR3 is 14 amino acids long. The V gene's germline CDR1 is SGHRS and CDR2 YFSETQ. Losses at the gene ends were 3 bases for V and 3 bases for J; bases not matched to a gene: 6. Using reference TRBV5-1 and TRBJ2-7 for the parts outside the CDR3, the full variable domain is KAGVTQTPRYLIKTRGQQVTLSCSPISGHRSVSWYQQTPGQGLQFLFEYFSETQRNKGNFPGRFSGRQFSNSRSEMNVSTLELGDSALYLCASSYRTGLYEQYFGPGTRLTVT.

The chain employs TRBV7-9 and TRBJ1-2; D remains ambiguous. The germline V gene encodes CDR1 SEHNR and CDR2 FQNEAQ (reference sequence). This CDR3 has 14 amino acids. V was shortened by 0 bases and J by 7 bases, with 12 bases between the two germline ends. The DNA for the CDR3 is TGTGCCAGCAGCTTAGCGATGATCGTTAGTGGCTACACCTTC. Its protein is CASSLAMIVSGYTF.

This clone was observed a single time. The chain links TRBV28 to TRBJ1-6; D remains unclear. The length of the CDR3 is 14 residues. Germline V lookup: CDR1 MDHEN, CDR2 SYDVKM. Trimming stripped 7 bases from V and 4 bases from J, with 11 bases between. This CDR3 reads CASTGRPYNSPLHF. The CDR3 DNA sequence: TGTGCCAGCACCGGCAGGCCGTATAATTCACCCCTCCACTTT.

This chain joins TRBV18 and TRBJ1-2; the D gene is possibly TRBD1 (5 bases). The CDR3 covers 15 residues. Germline CDR1 KGHSH, CDR2 LQKENI. Trimming took 3 bases from V and 0 from J, leaving 11 bases between them. The CDR3 region has the DNA TGTGCCAGCTCACCTTCGACAGTCACTAACTATGGCTACACCTTC. Its translation is CASSPSTVTNYGYTF.

The V call is TRBV2, the J call TRBJ1-1; 8 bases agree with TRBD1. The V gene's germline CDR1 is SNHLY and CDR2 FYNNEI. CDR3 length: 13 amino acids. The J segment lost 4 bases and the V segment lost 5 bases, leaving 3 bases of the junction unmatched. The CDR3 coding sequence is TGTGCCAGCAGTCGACAGGGGAGCACTGAAGCTTTCTTT. Amino acids: CASSRQGSTEAFF.

This rearrangement joins TRBV5-6 to TRBJ2-1; D might be TRBD2 (5 bases). Between the trimmed V and J ends, which lost 2 bases and 2 bases, there was a span of 14 bases. The CDR3 extends over 16 amino acids. The germline V gene has CDR1 SGHDT and CDR2 YYEEEE. CDR3 residues: CASSFYRDSAYNEQFF. Here the CDR3 DNA reads TGTGCCAGCAGCTTTTACCGGGATTCTGCCTACAATGAGCAGTTCTTC.

This chain joins TRBV11-3 and TRBJ2-1; possible D gene TRBD2, 6 bases. The CDR3 sequence is 14 residues long. V lost 1 base and J 4 bases, leaving 8 bases between the germline ends. Per the germline V gene, CDR1 is SGHNT and CDR2 is YENEEA. CDR3 DNA: TGTGCCAGCAGCTTAGGCGGGGCTTACAATGAGCAGTTCTTC. This codes for CASSLGGAYNEQFF.

The rearrangement uses TRBV7-2 and TRBJ1-4; D remains ambiguous. CDR3 size: 14 residues. From germline, CDR1 is SGHTA and CDR2 FQGNSA. V shed 0 bases and J shed 6 bases, with 8 bases lying between them. The CDR3 sequence: CASSLAGGYEKLFF. CDR3 bases: TGTGCCAGCAGCTTAGCTGGAGGGTATGAAAAACTGTTTTTT. The complete variable domain, with remaining parts taken from reference TRBV7-2 and TRBJ1-4, reads GAGVSQSPSNKVTEKGKDVELRCDPISGHTALYWYRQSLGQGLEFLIYFQGNSAPDKSGLPSDRFSAERTGGSVSTLTIQRTQQEDSAVYLCASSLAGGYEKLFFGSGTQLSVL.

In its sample, this clone was seen a few times. This chain joins TRBV6-1 and TRBJ2-3; 9 nucleotides match TRBD1. The V and J ends lost 0 bases and 4 bases, in that order; junction bases with no gene match: 2. CDR3 length equals 15 residues. Germline V CDR1 and CDR2: MNHNS, SASEGT. CDR3 DNA sequence: TGTGCCAGCAGTGAAGCTACAGGGGGCGCAGATACGCAGTATTTT. Translation: CASSEATGGADTQYF.

This sequence joins TRBV6-5 and TRBJ1-3, with unresolved D. The V gene's germline CDR1 is MNHEY and CDR2 SVGAGI. This CDR3 is built from 13 residues. Trimming stripped 6 bases from V and 4 bases from J, with 10 bases between. The CDR3 reads CASRRDNGNTIYF. CDR3 sequence (DNA): TGTGCCAGCAGAAGAGATAACGGAAACACCATATATTTT.

This sequence joins TRBV7-6 and TRBJ1-1; the D gene is possibly TRBD1 (6 bases). Germline V gives CDR1 SGHVS, CDR2 FNYEAQ. The CDR3 length is 15 residues. The V end lost 7 bases, the J end lost 7 bases, and 22 bases lay between the germline ends. CDR3 amino acids: CASTPSGQHILEAFF. CDR3 bases: TGTGCCAGCACCCCTTCCGGACAGCACATACTTGAAGCTTTCTTT.

This chain uses TRBV2 with TRBJ2-5; no firm D call. V dropped 6 bases and J dropped 0 bases, with 8 bases sitting between them. There are 13 residues in the CDR3. CDR1 and CDR2 (germline): SNHLY, FYNNEI. In DNA, the CDR3 is TGTGCCAGCAGCCCCCGATACCAAGAGACCCAGTACTTC. Translated, it gives CASSPRYQETQYF.

J is TRBJ2-3 and V is TRBV7-3; 10 nucleotides match TRBD2. The V gene end was trimmed by 4 bases and the J gene end by 0 bases; junction bases not matched to a gene: 4. CDR3 size: 16 residues. Germline V gene sequence: CDR1 SGHTA, CDR2 FQGTGA. The CDR3 DNA is TGTGCCAGCAGCTCCAATAGCGGGAGGAGCACAGATACGCAGTATTTT. It translates to CASSSNSGRSTDTQYF.

The V call is TRBV24-1, the J call TRBJ2-1; D is perhaps TRBD1 (8 bases). CDR1 KGHDR and CDR2 SFDVKD come from the germline V gene. Deletions cut 1 base from V and 9 bases from J, with 18 bases between. The CDR3 totals 16 residues. The CDR3 DNA sequence: TGTGCCACCAGTGATTTCGGCGGGGGCCAGGGGGCTGAGCAGTTCTTC. This encodes CATSDFGGGQGAEQFF.

This clone was seen at least ten times. The rearrangement links TRBV30 to TRBJ2-2; D is unresolved. The germline CDR1 and CDR2 sequences are GTSNPN and SVGIG (reference sequence). CDR3 length: 13 amino acids. The V end was cut by 3 bases, the J end by 5 bases, with 10 bases between. The CDR3 loop reads CAWSVSDTGELFF. The CDR3 nucleotides read TGTGCCTGGAGCGTCAGCGATACCGGGGAGCTGTTTTTT.

The chain combines TRBV27 with TRBJ2-3, with D perhaps TRBD1 or TRBD2 (5 bases each). Germline assignment: CDR1 MNHEY and CDR2 SMNVEV (reference sequence). This CDR3 is built from 17 residues. The ends were cut back, 7 bases at V and 2 bases at J, with 22 bases in the middle. The CDR3: CASTPTSEKGPTDTQYF. The CDR3 bases are TGTGCCAGCACCCCAACGTCGGAAAAGGGACCCACAGATACGCAGTATTTT.

This clone showed up just once. The chain uses TRBV7-9 and TRBJ2-5; perhaps TRBD2 as D (6 bases). CDR3 length equals 14 residues. In germline, CDR1 is SEHNR, CDR2 FQNEAQ (reference sequence). The ends were cut back, 5 bases at V and 3 bases at J, with 13 bases in the middle. CDR3 coding DNA: TGTGCCAGCAGCAGCGGGCAAAGAAAAGAGACCCAGTACTTC. Its translation: CASSSGQRKETQYF.